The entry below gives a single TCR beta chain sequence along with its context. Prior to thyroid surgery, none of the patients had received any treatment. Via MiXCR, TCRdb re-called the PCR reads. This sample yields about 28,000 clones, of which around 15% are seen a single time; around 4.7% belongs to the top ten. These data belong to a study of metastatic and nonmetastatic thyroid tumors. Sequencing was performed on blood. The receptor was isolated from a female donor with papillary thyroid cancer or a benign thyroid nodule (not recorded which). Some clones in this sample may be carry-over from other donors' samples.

The CDR3 coding sequence is TGTGCCAGCGACTTCGGCGGGAGTATCGAGCAGTACTTC. It yields the protein CASDFGGSIEQYF. The chain joins TRBV6-1 to TRBJ2-7; 7 bases line up with TRBD2. The CDR3 is 13 residues long. The trim removed 8 bases at V and 6 bases at J, leaving 10 bases unmatched. Germline CDR1 MNHNS, CDR2 SASEGT.